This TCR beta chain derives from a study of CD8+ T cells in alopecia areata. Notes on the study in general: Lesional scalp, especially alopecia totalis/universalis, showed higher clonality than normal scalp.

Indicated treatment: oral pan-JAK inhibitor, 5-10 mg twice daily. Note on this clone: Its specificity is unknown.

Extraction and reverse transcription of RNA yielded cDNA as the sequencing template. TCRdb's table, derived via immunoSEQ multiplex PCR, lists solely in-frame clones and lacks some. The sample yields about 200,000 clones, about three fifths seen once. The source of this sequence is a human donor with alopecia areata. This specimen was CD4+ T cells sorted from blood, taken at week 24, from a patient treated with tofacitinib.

DNA of the CDR3: TGCGCCAGCAGCCAACTACAGAGTGGCAATCAGCCCCAGCATTTT. Its protein product is CASSQLQSGNQPQHF. This sequence joins TRBV4-1 and TRBJ1-5; D ambiguous. The CDR3 covers 15 residues. Germline lookup yields CDR1 MGHRA and CDR2 YSYEKL. Trimming took off 2 bases at V and 2 bases at J, with 10 bases between the two ends.